This T cell receptor beta chain was captured by sequencing in a study of cytomegalovirus exposure and HLA in healthy donors. The PCR employed 60 Vbeta primers together with 13 Jbeta primers. Sequenced by immunoSEQ multiplex PCR; TCRdb stores in-frame clones only, minus some. Of more than 150,000 clones listed, about 77% are singletons. To note about this clone: Its specificity is unknown. Germline is not matched at one junction end, which may reflect a read error.

Findings and caveats of the study: A later analysis appeared to link common viral pathogens to several of the most significant clusters.

The CDR3 is 15 amino acids. Germline V gives CDR1 PRHDT, CDR2 FYEKMQ (reference sequence). The receptor was isolated from a woman in her twenties or thirties in good health and CMV-seropositive. The rearrangement joins TRBV13 to TRBJ2-7, with D hard to call. Sample: PBMCs. DNA of the CDR3: TGTGCCAGCAGCTTACAGGAAGGATCCTCCCACGAGCAGTACTTC. It encodes CASSLQEGSSHEQYF.